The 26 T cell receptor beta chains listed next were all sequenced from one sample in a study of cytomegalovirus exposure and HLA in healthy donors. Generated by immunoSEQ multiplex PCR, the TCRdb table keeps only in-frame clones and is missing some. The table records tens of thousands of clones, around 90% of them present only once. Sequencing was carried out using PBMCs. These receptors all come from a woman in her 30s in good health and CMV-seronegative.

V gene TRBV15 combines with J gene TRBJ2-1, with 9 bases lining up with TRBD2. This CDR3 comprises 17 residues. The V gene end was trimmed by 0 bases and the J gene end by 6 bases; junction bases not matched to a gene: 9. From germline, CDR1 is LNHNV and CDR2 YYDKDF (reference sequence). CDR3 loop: CATSRDQGTSFINEQFF. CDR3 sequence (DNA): TGTGCCACCAGCAGAGATCAAGGGACTAGCTTCATCAATGAGCAGTTCTTC.

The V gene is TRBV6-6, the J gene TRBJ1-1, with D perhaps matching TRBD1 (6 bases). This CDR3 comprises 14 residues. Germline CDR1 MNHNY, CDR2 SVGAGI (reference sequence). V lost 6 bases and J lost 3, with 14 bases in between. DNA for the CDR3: TGTGCCAGCAGCCCACAGGGAAGGGACACTGAAGCTTTCTTT. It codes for CASSPQGRDTEAFF.

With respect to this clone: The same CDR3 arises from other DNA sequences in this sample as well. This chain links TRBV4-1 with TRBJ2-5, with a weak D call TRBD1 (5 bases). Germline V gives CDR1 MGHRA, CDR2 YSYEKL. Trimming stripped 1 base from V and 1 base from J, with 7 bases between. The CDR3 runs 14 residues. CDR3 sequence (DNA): TGCGCCAGCAGCCAAGGCGACAGCCAAGAGACCCAGTACTTC. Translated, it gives CASSQGDSQETQYF.

The DNA for the CDR3 is TGTGCCAGCAGCGTAGCTGACTACCCGGGCACAGATACGCAGTATTTT. This gives the protein CASSVADYPGTDTQYF. This chain connects TRBV9 to TRBJ2-3, with D perhaps matching TRBD2 (5 bases). V dropped 0 bases and J dropped 1 base, with 12 bases sitting between them. Germline CDR1 reads SGDLS; CDR2 reads YYNGEE. The CDR3 sequence is 16 residues long.

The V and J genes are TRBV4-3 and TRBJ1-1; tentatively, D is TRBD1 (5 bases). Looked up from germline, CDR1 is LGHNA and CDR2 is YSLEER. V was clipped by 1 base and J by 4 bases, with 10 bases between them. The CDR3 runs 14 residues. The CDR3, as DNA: TGCGCCAGCAGCCAAGTGACAGTTTCCACTGAAGCTTTCTTT. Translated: CASSQVTVSTEAFF.

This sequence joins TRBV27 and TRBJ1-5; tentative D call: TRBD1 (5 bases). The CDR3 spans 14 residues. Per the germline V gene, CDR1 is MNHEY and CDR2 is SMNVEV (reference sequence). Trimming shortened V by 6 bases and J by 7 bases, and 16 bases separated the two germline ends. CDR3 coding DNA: TGTGCCAGCAGCTATCTCGGGGGGAGGCAGCCCCAGCATTTT. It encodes CASSYLGGRQPQHF.

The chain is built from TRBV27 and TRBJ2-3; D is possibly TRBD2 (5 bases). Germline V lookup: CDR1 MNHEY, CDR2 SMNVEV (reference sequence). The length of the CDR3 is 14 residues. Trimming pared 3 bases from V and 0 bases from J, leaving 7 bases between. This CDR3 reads CASSFWTSTDTQYF. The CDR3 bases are TGTGCCAGCAGTTTCTGGACTAGCACAGATACGCAGTATTTT.

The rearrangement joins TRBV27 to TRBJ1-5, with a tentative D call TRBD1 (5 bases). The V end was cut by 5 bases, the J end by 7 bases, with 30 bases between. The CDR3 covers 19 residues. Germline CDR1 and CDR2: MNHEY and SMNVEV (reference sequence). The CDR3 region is CASSPYPNSGTLTGQPQHF. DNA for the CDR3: TGTGCCAGCAGTCCATACCCGAATTCCGGGACTCTCACGGGGCAGCCCCAGCATTTT.

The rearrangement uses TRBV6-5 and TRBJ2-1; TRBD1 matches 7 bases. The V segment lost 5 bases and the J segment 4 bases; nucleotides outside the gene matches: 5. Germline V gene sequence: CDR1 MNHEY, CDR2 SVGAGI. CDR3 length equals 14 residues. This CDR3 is CASSVRDRYNEQFF. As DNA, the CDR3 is TGTGCCAGCAGTGTCCGGGACAGATACAATGAGCAGTTCTTC.

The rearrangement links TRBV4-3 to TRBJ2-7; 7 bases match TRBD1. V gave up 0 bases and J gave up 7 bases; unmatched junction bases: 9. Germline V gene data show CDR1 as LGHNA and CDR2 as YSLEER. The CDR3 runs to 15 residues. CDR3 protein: CASSQDVQGNREQYF. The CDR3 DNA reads TGCGCCAGCAGCCAAGATGTACAGGGGAATCGGGAGCAGTACTTC.

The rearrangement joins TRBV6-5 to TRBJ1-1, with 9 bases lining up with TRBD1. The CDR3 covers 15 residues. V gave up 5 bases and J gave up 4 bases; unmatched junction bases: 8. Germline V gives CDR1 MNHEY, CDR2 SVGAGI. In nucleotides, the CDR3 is TGTGCCAGCAGTAAAACAGGGGGCCGAGGCACTGAAGCTTTCTTT. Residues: CASSKTGGRGTEAFF.

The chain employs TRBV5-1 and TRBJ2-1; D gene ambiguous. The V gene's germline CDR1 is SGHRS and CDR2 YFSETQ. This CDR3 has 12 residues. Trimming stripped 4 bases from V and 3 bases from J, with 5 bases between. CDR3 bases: TGCGCCAGCAGCCTTTTCTACAATGAGCAGTTCTTC. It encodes CASSLFYNEQFF. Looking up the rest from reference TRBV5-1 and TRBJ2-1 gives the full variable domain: KAGVTQTPRYLIKTRGQQVTLSCSPISGHRSVSWYQQTPGQGLQFLFEYFSETQRNKGNFPGRFSGRQFSNSRSEMNVSTLELGDSALYLCASSLFYNEQFFGPGTRLTVL.

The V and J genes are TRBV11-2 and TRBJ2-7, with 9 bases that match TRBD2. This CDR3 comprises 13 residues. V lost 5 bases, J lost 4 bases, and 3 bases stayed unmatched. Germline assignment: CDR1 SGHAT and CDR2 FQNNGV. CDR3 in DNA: TGTGCCAGCAGCATGACTAGCGGTTACGAGCAGTACTTC. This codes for CASSMTSGYEQYF. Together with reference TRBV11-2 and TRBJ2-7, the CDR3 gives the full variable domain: EAGVAQSPRYKIIEKRQSVAFWCNPISGHATLYWYQQILGQGPKLLIQFQNNGVVDDSQLPKDRFSAERLKGVDSTLKIQPAKLEDSAVYLCASSMTSGYEQYFGPGTRLTVT.

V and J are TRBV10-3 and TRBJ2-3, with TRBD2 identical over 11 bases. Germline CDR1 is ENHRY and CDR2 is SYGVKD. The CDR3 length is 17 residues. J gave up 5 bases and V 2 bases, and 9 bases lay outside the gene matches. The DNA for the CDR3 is TGTGCCATCAGTGAGGAGATAGCGGGAGGGCCGATAGATACGCAGTATTTT. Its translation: CAISEEIAGGPIDTQYF.

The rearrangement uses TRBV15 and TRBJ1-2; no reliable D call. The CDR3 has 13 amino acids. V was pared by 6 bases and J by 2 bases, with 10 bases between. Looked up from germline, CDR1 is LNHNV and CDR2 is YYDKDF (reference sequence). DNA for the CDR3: TGTGCCACCAGTCCGGGTCCGAACTATGGCTACACCTTC. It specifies CATSPGPNYGYTF.

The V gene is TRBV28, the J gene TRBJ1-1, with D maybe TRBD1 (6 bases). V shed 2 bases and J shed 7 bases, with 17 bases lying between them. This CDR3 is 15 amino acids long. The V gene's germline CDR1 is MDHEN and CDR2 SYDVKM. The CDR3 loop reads CASSLIGGQKGEAFF. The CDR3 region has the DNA TGTGCCAGCAGTTTAATCGGGGGGCAGAAGGGTGAAGCTTTCTTT.

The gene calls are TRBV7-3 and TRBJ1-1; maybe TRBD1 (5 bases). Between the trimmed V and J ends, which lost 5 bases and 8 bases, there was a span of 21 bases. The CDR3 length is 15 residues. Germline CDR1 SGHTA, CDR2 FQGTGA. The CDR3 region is CASSAYGTEGTEAFF. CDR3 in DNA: TGTGCCAGCAGCGCTTACGGGACGGAGGGTACGGAAGCTTTCTTT.

The CDR3 sequence: CASKPGTTKIYEQYF. CDR3 nucleotides: TGTGCCAGCAAACCAGGGACTACCAAAATATACGAGCAGTACTTC. This sequence joins TRBV27 and TRBJ2-7; 7 positions agree with TRBD2. This CDR3 region has 15 residues. Unmatched junction bases numbered 13, after V lost 7 bases and J lost 4 bases. Germline lookup yields CDR1 MNHEY and CDR2 SMNVEV (reference sequence).

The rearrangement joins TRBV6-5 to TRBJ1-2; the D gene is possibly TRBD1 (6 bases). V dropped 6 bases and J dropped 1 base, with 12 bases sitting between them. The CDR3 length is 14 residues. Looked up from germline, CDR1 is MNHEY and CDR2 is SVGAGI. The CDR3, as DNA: TGTGCCAGCAGCTCAGGGGCCCTTAACTATGGCTACACCTTC. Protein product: CASSSGALNYGYTF.

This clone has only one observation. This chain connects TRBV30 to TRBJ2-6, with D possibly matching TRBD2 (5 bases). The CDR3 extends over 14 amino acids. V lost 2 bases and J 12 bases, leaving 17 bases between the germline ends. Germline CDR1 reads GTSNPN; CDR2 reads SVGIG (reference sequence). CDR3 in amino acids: CAWSSSFGGPVLTF. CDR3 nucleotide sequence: TGTGCCTGGAGTTCCTCATTTGGAGGTCCCGTCCTGACTTTC.

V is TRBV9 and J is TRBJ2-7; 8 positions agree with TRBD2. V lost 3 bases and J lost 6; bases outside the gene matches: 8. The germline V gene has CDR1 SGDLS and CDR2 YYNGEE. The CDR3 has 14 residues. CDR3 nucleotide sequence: TGTGCCAGCAGCGGGACTAGCTCCCTGGGCGAGCAGTACTTC. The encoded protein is CASSGTSSLGEQYF.

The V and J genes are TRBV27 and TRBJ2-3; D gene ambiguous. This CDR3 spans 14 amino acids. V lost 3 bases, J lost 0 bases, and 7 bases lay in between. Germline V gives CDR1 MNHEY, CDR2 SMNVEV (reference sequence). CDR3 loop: CASSFWASTDTQYF. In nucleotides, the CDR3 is TGTGCCAGCAGTTTCTGGGCTAGCACAGATACGCAGTATTTT.

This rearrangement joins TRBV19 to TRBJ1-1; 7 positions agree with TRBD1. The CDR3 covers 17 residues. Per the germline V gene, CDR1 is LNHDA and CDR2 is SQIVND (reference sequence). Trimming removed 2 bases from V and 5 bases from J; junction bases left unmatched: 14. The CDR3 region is CASSIPWTGGRWTEAFF. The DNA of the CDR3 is TGTGCCAGTAGTATACCCTGGACAGGTGGTAGGTGGACTGAAGCTTTCTTT.

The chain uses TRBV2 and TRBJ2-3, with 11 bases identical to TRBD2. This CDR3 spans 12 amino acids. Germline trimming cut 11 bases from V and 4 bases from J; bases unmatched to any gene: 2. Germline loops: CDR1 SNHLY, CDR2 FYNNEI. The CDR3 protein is CAGGLAADTQYF. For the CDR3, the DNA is TGTGCCGGGGGACTAGCGGCAGATACGCAGTATTTT.

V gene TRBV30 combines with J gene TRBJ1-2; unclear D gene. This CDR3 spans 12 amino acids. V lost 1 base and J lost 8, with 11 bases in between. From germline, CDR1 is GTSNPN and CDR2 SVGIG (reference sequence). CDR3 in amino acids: CAWSARVYGYTF. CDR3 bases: TGTGCCTGGAGTGCGAGGGTTTACGGCTACACCTTC. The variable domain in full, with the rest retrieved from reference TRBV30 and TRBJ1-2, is SQTIHQWPATLVQPVGSPLSLECTVEGTSNPNLYWYRQAAGRGLQLLFYSVGIGQISSEVPQNLSASRPQDRQFILSSKKLLLSDSGFYLCAWSARVYGYTFGSGTRLTVV.

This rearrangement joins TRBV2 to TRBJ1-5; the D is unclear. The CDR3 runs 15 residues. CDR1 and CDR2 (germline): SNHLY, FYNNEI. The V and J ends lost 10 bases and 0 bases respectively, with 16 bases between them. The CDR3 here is CATSHSGYSNQPQHF. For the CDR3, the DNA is TGTGCCACCTCCCACTCGGGTTATAGCAATCAGCCCCAGCATTTT.